This TCR beta chain was documented in a study of blood T cell repertoires in COVID-19. CDR1 and CDR2 (germline): SGHNT, YYREEE (reference sequence). Trimming cost V 4 bases and J 2 bases; bases outside gene matches: 11. This CDR3 region has 17 residues. Here immunoSEQ multiplex PCR was the method, and the copy in TCRdb shows in-frame clones only, minus some. The sample carries about 170,000 clones, over 70% recorded once. The sequence came from an older woman who had recovered from COVID-19. Input material: peripheral blood. V and J are TRBV5-4 and TRBJ2-3; 9 nucleotides align to TRBD2. CDR3 sequence: CASSPGTSPIPTDTQYF. The CDR3, as DNA: TGTGCCAGCAGCCCAGGGACTAGCCCCATTCCCACAGATACGCAGTATTTT.